A selection of T cell receptor beta chains follows, all from one sample in a study of siplizumab effects on memory and regulatory T cells. Assay used: immunoSEQ multiplex PCR; TCRdb lists only in-frame clones, some missing. This table has roughly 80,000 clones, approximately 90% appearing once. The sample consisted of Tregs sorted from blood. The receptors shown here come from a human donor in good health. Both conserved end residues are part of each CDR3. D genes are given only for firm matches.

J	V	D	CDR3	DNA
TRBJ1-3	TRBV28	-	CASKSHDRSSGNTIYF	TGTGCCAGCAAATCCCATGACAGGAGCTCTGGAAACACCATATATTTT
TRBJ2-7	TRBV7-2	TRBD2	CASSARWEGVQYF	TGTGCCAGCAGCGCCCGATGGGAGGGAGTGCAGTACTTC
TRBJ2-3	TRBV6-1	TRBD2	CASSETSGGPTDTQYF	TGTGCCAGCAGTGAAACTAGCGGGGGCCCCACAGATACGCAGTATTTT
TRBJ2-5	TRBV11-2	TRBD2	CASSLLGTGGPAETQYF	TGTGCCAGCAGCTTATTGGGGACGGGGGGGCCGGCGGAGACCCAGTACTTC
TRBJ1-5	TRBV6-6	-	CAAGGARDQPQHF	TGTGCCGCCGGGGGGGCTCGAGATCAGCCCCAGCATTTT
TRBJ1-5	TRBV6-1	-	CASIPQGDQPQHF	TGTGCCAGCATCCCACAGGGAGATCAGCCCCAGCATTTT
TRBJ2-3	TRBV5-1	TRBD2	CASSHSGGTDTQYF	TGCGCCAGCAGCCATAGCGGGGGCACAGATACGCAGTATTTT
TRBJ1-6	TRBV18	-	CASSPVGQGRNSPLHF	TGTGCCAGCTCACCAGTCGGCCAGGGGAGAAATTCACCCCTCCACTTT
TRBJ1-1	TRBV5-6	TRBD1	CASMAELTGGPRPEAFF	TGTGCCAGCATGGCGGAGTTGACAGGGGGTCCCCGGCCTGAAGCTTTCTTT
TRBJ2-3	TRBV7-3	TRBD1	CASSLTGTGGLGDTQYF	TGTGCCAGCAGCTTAACCGGGACAGGGGGCCTTGGTGATACGCAGTATTTT
TRBJ2-4	TRBV7-2	TRBD2	CASSRTSGGANLIKNIQYF	TGTGCCAGCAGCCGGACTAGCGGGGGGGCCAACCTTATCAAAAACATTCAGTACTTC
TRBJ2-3	TRBV2	-	CASSAGTGGPDTQYF	TGTGCCAGCAGTGCCGGGACTGGCGGCCCAGATACGCAGTATTTT